The 18 T cell receptor beta chains below come from one sample, sequenced in a study of T-cell memory formation after mild COVID-19. TCRdb redid the calling of the 5' RACE reads with MiXCR, one entry per CDR3 protein. The table shows around 140,000 distinct CDR3 sequences, with about 19% occurring only once. Material for sequencing was PBMCs or a T cell subset sorted from them (not recorded which). The receptors come from an adult woman who had mild COVID-19 (a few samples of this study predate the infection). Cell type and time point are not known.

The rearrangement joins TRBV6-2 or TRBV6-3 to TRBJ2-1; tentatively, D is TRBD2 (5 bases). CDR1 is MNHEY and CDR2 is SVGEGT in the germline V gene. With 7 bases removed from V and 6 bases from J, the gap between germline ends came to 13 bases. The CDR3 covers 13 residues. The CDR3 here is CASTLAGGNEQFF. In DNA, the CDR3 is TGTGCCAGCACTTTGGCAGGAGGCAATGAGCAGTTCTTC.

This sequence joins TRBV2 and TRBJ1-1, with D unclear. CDR1 is SNHLY and CDR2 is FYNNEI in the germline V gene. CDR3 length: 15 amino acids. V lost 1 base and J 1 base, leaving 10 bases between the germline ends. The CDR3 DNA is TGTGCCAGCAGTGAAGGCGGCAGCTGGAACACTGAAGCTTTCTTT. Translation: CASSEGGSWNTEAFF.

Only a few counts were recorded for this clonotype. The rearrangement uses TRBV5-6 and TRBJ2-1, with D tentatively TRBD2 (6 bases). This CDR3 spans 14 amino acids. From germline, CDR1 is SGHDT and CDR2 YYEEEE. The V gene lost 4 bases and the J gene lost 5 bases, with 13 bases spanning the gap. This CDR3 is CASSPGDSNNEQFF. As DNA, the CDR3 is TGTGCCAGCAGCCCGGGAGACAGTAACAATGAGCAGTTCTTC.

The chain joins TRBV5-5 to TRBJ1-5, with 11 bases lining up with TRBD1. This CDR3 has 17 residues. V shed 3 bases, J shed 2 bases, and the junction held 7 bases outside the gene matches. The germline V gene has CDR1 SGHKS and CDR2 YYEKEE (reference sequence). CDR3 residues: CASSSGTGGSGNQPQHF. CDR3 bases: TGTGCCAGCAGCTCCGGGACAGGGGGTTCGGGCAATCAGCCCCAGCATTTT.

The V gene is TRBV5-1, the J gene TRBJ2-7, with 8 bases identical to TRBD1. The CDR3 is 14 residues long. The V gene's germline CDR1 is SGHRS and CDR2 YFSETQ. V lost 0 bases and J lost 6; bases outside the gene matches: 5. Here the CDR3 DNA reads TGCGCCAGCAGCTTGGAAGGACAGGGTACCGAGCAGTACTTC. It specifies CASSLEGQGTEQYF.

A few counts support this clonotype. The V and J genes are TRBV29-1 and TRBJ2-1, with D perhaps assigned TRBD1 or TRBD2 (5 bases each). V was pared by 5 bases and J by 9 bases, with 17 bases between. There are 13 residues in the CDR3. Germline CDR1 is SQVTM and CDR2 is ANQGSEA. This CDR3 is CSVKQRGAGEQFF. The CDR3 bases are TGCAGCGTTAAACAGAGAGGGGCTGGTGAGCAGTTCTTC.

This clonotype was found a few times. DNA of the CDR3: TGTGCCAGTAGTCCCGAGGGGGGGTACTATGGCTACACCTTC. Its translation: CASSPEGGYYGYTF. The V gene is TRBV19, the J gene TRBJ1-2; D possibly corresponds to TRBD1 (6 bases). The CDR3 totals 14 residues. CDR1 is LNHDA and CDR2 is SQIVND in the germline V gene (reference sequence). Trimming removed 5 bases from V and 3 bases from J, with 13 bases in between.

There are a few counts of this clonotype. V usage is TRBV7-3 and J usage is TRBJ2-3, with 8 bases aligning to TRBD2. Germline CDR1 SGHTA, CDR2 FQGTGA. This CDR3 region has 15 residues. The V gene end was trimmed by 2 bases and the J gene end by 3 bases; junction bases not matched to a gene: 4. This CDR3 reads CASSLYGGVTDTQYF. CDR3 in DNA: TGTGCCAGCAGCTTATACGGGGGGGTTACAGATACGCAGTATTTT.

The gene calls are TRBV6-1 and TRBJ1-2, with a possible D match to TRBD1 (6 bases). V dropped 6 bases and J dropped 8 bases, with 13 bases sitting between them. Per the germline V gene, CDR1 is MNHNS and CDR2 is SASEGT. CDR3 size: 12 residues. CDR3 region: CASRRDRRGYTF. In nucleotides, the CDR3 is TGTGCCAGCAGACGCGACAGGCGGGGCTACACCTTC.

The chain carries TRBV7-9 and TRBJ2-6; no definite D call. Trimming pared 3 bases from V and 0 bases from J, leaving 9 bases between. In germline, CDR1 is SEHNR, CDR2 FQNEAQ (reference sequence). This CDR3 is built from 16 residues. The CDR3 coding sequence is TGTGCCAGCAGCTTCCCCTCTGGCTCTGGGGCCAACGTCCTGACTTTC. Protein sequence: CASSFPSGSGANVLTF.

The rearrangement joins TRBV7-9 to TRBJ2-3; no clear D. The V gene's germline CDR1 is SEHNR and CDR2 FQNEAQ (reference sequence). The CDR3 is 14 residues long. V dropped 1 base and J dropped 5 bases, with 10 bases sitting between them. CDR3: CASSLVGSVDTQYF. DNA of the CDR3: TGTGCCAGCAGCTTAGTCGGATCGGTAGATACGCAGTATTTT.

V and J are TRBV7-2 and TRBJ1-2, with 9 nucleotides matching TRBD1. The CDR3 is 15 amino acids. Looked up from germline, CDR1 is SGHTA and CDR2 is FQGNSA. Losses at the gene ends were 5 bases for V and 6 bases for J; bases not matched to a gene: 10. CDR3 sequence: CASSTHGTGSDGYTF. CDR3 nucleotide sequence: TGTGCCAGCAGCACCCACGGGACAGGGTCAGATGGCTACACCTTC.

In its sample, this clonotype was seen a few times. This rearrangement joins TRBV7-8 to TRBJ2-2; 9 nucleotides line up with TRBD2. V lost 1 base, J lost 4 bases, and 1 base stayed unmatched. Germline V CDR1 and CDR2: SGHVS, FQNEAQ. The length of the CDR3 is 15 residues. In nucleotides, the CDR3 is TGTGCCAGCAGCTTAGGTAGCGGGGGCACCGGGGAGCTGTTTTTT. It codes for CASSLGSGGTGELFF.

This clonotype was counted only a few times. This rearrangement joins TRBV12-3 or TRBV12-4 to TRBJ2-2; the match to TRBD1 covers 12 bases. CDR3 length: 15 amino acids. J gave up 4 bases and V 6 bases, and 3 bases lay outside the gene matches. CDR3 amino acids: CASRGQGAITGELFF. CDR3 bases: TGTGCCAGCAGGGGACAGGGGGCGATCACCGGGGAGCTGTTTTTT.

The sample holds a few counts of this clonotype. The chain has TRBV10-3 and TRBJ2-1, with TRBD1 identical over 8 bases. The CDR3 spans 14 residues. Germline trimming cut 6 bases from V and 10 bases from J; bases unmatched to any gene: 11. Per germline, CDR1 ENHRY and CDR2 SYGVKD. CDR3 in DNA: TGTGCCATCAGAACACCGGGACAGGACTTCGAGCAGTTCTTC. Amino acids: CAIRTPGQDFEQFF.

This clonotype was seen a few times. This chain joins TRBV20-1 and TRBJ2-3, with 12 positions matching TRBD2. This CDR3 contains 14 residues. The V segment lost 3 bases and the J segment 4 bases; nucleotides outside the gene matches: 2. The V gene's germline CDR1 is DFQATT and CDR2 SNEGSKA (reference sequence). CDR3 DNA sequence: TGCAGTGCTAGTACTAGCGGGGGGTCAGATACGCAGTATTTT. It codes for CSASTSGGSDTQYF.

This clonotype was counted a few times. The V gene is TRBV5-6, the J gene TRBJ1-5; a possible D gene is TRBD1 (5 bases). The CDR3 covers 15 residues. Trimming took 0 bases from V and 8 from J, leaving 15 bases between them. The germline gives CDR1 SGHDT, CDR2 YYEEEE. In DNA, the CDR3 is TGTGCCAGCAGCTTGGACGGGGCGTGGGGGAAGCCCCAGCATTTT. Translated: CASSLDGAWGKPQHF.

The rearrangement joins TRBV29-1 to TRBJ2-7; D tentatively fits TRBD1 or TRBD2 (5 bases each). The germline gives CDR1 SQVTM, CDR2 ANQGSEA. CDR3 size: 13 residues. Between the trimmed V and J ends, which lost 6 bases and 4 bases, there was a span of 16 bases. DNA of the CDR3: TGCAGCGTGCCGGGACCCGGGCTATACGAGCAGTACTTC. Translated: CSVPGPGLYEQYF.